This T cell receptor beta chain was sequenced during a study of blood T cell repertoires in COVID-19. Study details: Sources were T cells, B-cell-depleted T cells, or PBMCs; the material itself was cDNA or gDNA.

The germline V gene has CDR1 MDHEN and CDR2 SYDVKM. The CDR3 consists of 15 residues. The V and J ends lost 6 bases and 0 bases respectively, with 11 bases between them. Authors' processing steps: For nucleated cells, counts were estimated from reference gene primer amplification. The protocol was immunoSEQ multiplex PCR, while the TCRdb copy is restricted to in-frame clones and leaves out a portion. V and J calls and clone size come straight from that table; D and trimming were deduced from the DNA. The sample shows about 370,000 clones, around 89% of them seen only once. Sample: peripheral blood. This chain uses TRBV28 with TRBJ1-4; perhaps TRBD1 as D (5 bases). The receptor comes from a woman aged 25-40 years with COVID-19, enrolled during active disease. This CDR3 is CASSETGATNEKLFF. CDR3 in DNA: TGTGCCAGCAGCGAAACAGGAGCAACTAATGAAAAACTGTTTTTT.